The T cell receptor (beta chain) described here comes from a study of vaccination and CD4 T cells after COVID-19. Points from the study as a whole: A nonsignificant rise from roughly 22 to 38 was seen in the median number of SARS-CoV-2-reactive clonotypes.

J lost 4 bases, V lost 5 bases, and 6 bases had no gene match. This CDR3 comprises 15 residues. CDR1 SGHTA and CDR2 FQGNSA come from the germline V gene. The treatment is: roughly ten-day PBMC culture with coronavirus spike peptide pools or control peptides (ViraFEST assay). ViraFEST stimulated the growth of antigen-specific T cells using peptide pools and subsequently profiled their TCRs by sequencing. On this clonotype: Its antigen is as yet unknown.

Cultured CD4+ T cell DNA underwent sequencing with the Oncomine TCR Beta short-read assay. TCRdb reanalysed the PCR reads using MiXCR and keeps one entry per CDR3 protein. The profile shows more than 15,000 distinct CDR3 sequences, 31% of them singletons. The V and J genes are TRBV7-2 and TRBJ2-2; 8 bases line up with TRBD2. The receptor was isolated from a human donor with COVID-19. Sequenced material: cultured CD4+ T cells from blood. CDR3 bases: TGTGCCAGCAGCCTCCGGGGGGGCACCACCGGGGAGCTGTTTTTT. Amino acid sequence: CASSLRGGTTGELFF. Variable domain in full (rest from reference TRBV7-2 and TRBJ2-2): GAGVSQSPSNKVTEKGKDVELRCDPISGHTALYWYRQSLGQGLEFLIYFQGNSAPDKSGLPSDRFSAERTGGSVSTLTIQRTQQEDSAVYLCASSLRGGTTGELFFGEGSRLTVL.